Presented here are 11 T cell receptor beta chains from one specimen sequenced in a study of blood T cell repertoires in COVID-19. TCRdb's table, derived via immunoSEQ multiplex PCR, lists solely in-frame clones and lacks some. The sample comprises more than 200,000 clones, 65% to 90% of which are singletons, and approximately 1.3% rests with the top ten. Material: peripheral blood. All receptors come from a middle-aged woman who had recovered from COVID-19.

The CDR3 here is CASSPGQGSEQYF. Written as DNA, the CDR3 is TGTGCCAGCAGCCCCGGACAGGGAAGCGAGCAGTACTTC. The rearrangement joins TRBV5-8 to TRBJ2-7; 8 bases are shared with TRBD1. CDR3 length: 13 amino acids. Germline lookup yields CDR1 SGHTS and CDR2 YDEGEE. Trimming removed 4 bases from V and 6 bases from J; junction bases left unmatched: 6.

V gene TRBV6-5 combines with J gene TRBJ2-7; 10 bases fit TRBD1. This CDR3 region has 15 residues. V lost 6 bases and J lost 2; bases outside the gene matches: 7. The V gene's germline CDR1 is MNHEY and CDR2 SVGAGI. CDR3 region: CASSYRDRGAYEQYF. In DNA, the CDR3 is TGTGCCAGCAGCTATCGGGACAGGGGCGCCTACGAGCAGTACTTC.

The chain couples TRBV7-2 to TRBJ2-3; 7 bases are shared with TRBD1. V shed 3 bases and J 6 bases; nucleotides not matched to a gene: 6. Germline values: CDR1 SGHTA, CDR2 FQGNSA. The CDR3 loop spans 14 amino acids. The CDR3 nucleotides read TGTGCCAGCAGCTTCAAACAGGGGAGCGATACGCAGTATTTT. Its protein is CASSFKQGSDTQYF.

J is TRBJ1-2 and V is TRBV6-5; D not resolved. The V gene's germline CDR1 is MNHEY and CDR2 SVGAGI. The CDR3 runs 12 residues. V lost 8 bases and J lost 1, with 8 bases in between. CDR3 amino acids: CASRGNNYGYTF. The CDR3 region has the DNA TGTGCCAGCCGGGGAAATAACTATGGCTACACCTTC.

This clone was seen just once. The J gene is TRBJ2-6, the V gene TRBV19; D gene ambiguous. This CDR3 has 16 amino acids. The ends were cut back, 3 bases at V and 2 bases at J, with 11 bases in the middle. CDR1 and CDR2 from the germline V gene are LNHDA and SQIVND (reference sequence). The CDR3: CASSIQKAAGANVLTF. In nucleotides, the CDR3 is TGTGCCAGTAGTATCCAAAAGGCGGCTGGGGCCAACGTCCTGACTTTC. The full variable domain, completed using reference TRBV19 and TRBJ2-6, is DGGITQSPKYLFRKEGQNVTLSCEQNLNHDAMYWYRQDPGQGLRLIYYSQIVNDFQKGDIAEGYSVSREKKESFPLTVTSAQKNPTAFYLCASSIQKAAGANVLTFGAGSRLTVL.

This clone was counted a single time. The genes are TRBV29-1 and TRBJ2-1, with a possible D match to TRBD2 (6 bases). The CDR3 spans 13 residues. The V end lost 4 bases, the J end lost 8 bases, and 15 bases lay between the germline ends. The germline V gene encodes CDR1 SQVTM and CDR2 ANQGSEA. The CDR3 region is CSVVRTSMDEQFF. The CDR3 DNA follows: TGCAGCGTTGTGCGTACTAGCATGGATGAGCAGTTCTTC.

The chain uses TRBV29-1 and TRBJ2-1; 8 nucleotides agree with TRBD1. Germline trimming cut 3 bases from V and 3 bases from J; bases unmatched to any gene: 7. This CDR3 spans 15 amino acids. The V gene's germline CDR1 is SQVTM and CDR2 ANQGSEA. The chain's CDR3 is CSVDPDRAGYNEQFF. CDR3 sequence (DNA): TGCAGCGTTGACCCGGACAGGGCCGGCTACAATGAGCAGTTCTTC.

The J gene is TRBJ2-5, the V gene TRBV11-2, with TRBD1 matching over 9 bases. The CDR3 contains 17 residues. V lost 0 bases and J lost 5; bases outside the gene matches: 10. Germline-derived CDR1 and CDR2 are SGHAT and FQNNGV. The CDR3 bases are TGTGCCAGCAGCTTAGAGCCGACAGGGGGAAGTCGGGAGACCCAGTACTTC. Encoded protein: CASSLEPTGGSRETQYF.

CDR3: CASSVEGAGNEKLFF. DNA of the CDR3: TGTGCCAGCAGCGTAGAAGGTGCGGGTAATGAAAAACTGTTTTTT. The chain is built from TRBV9 and TRBJ1-4; D unclear. CDR1 is SGDLS, CDR2 YYNGEE, per germline. The V gene lost 0 bases and the J gene lost 4 bases, with 10 bases spanning the gap. The CDR3 sequence is 15 residues long.

V is TRBV3-1 (or the pseudogene TRBV3-2) and J is TRBJ2-1, with 7 bases lining up with TRBD2. This CDR3 has 16 amino acids. The V and J ends lost 4 bases and 4 bases, in that order; junction bases with no gene match: 10. Per germline, CDR1 LGHDT and CDR2 YNNKEL (reference sequence). The DNA of the CDR3 is TGTGCCAGCAGCCGAGTAGCGGGCGCTGATTACAATGAGCAGTTCTTC. Amino acid sequence: CASSRVAGADYNEQFF.

The chain uses TRBV29-1 and TRBJ1-2; tentatively, D is TRBD1 (5 bases). This CDR3 is built from 11 residues. The ends were cut back, 8 bases at V and 4 bases at J, with 11 bases in the middle. From germline, CDR1 is SQVTM and CDR2 ANQGSEA. CDR3 coding DNA: TGCAGCTCCCGGACATCCTATGGCTACACCTTC. Translated: CSSRTSYGYTF. The entire variable domain, with the rest obtained from reference TRBV29-1 and TRBJ1-2, is as follows: SAVISQKPSRDICQRGTSLTIQCQVDSQVTMMFWYRQQPGQSLTLIATANQGSEATYESGFVIDKFPISRPNLTFSTLTVSNMSPEDSSIYLCSSRTSYGYTFGSGTRLTVV.